This is a list of T cell receptor beta chains from one sample in a study of blood T cell repertoires in COVID-19. Sequenced by immunoSEQ multiplex PCR; TCRdb stores in-frame clones only, minus some. The sample has hundreds of thousands of clones; about 88% are singletons. The sequencing sample was made of peripheral blood. The receptors here all came from a woman between 70 and 85 years old with COVID-19, enrolled during active disease. The CDR3 runs from the conserved cysteine through the conserved F or W. A D gene is named only where the DNA matches it firmly. Some rows have no size entry. The others give once, few or many, or a class for an expanded clone.

clone_size: .; v_call: TRBV15; j_call: TRBJ1-1; d_call: TRBD1; cdr3_aa: CATSVDRDAGTEAFF; cdr3_nt: TGTGCCACCAGCGTAGACAGGGATGCCGGCACTGAAGCTTTCTTT
clone_size: few; v_call: TRBV7-2; j_call: TRBJ2-1; d_call: .; cdr3_aa: CASSLSRGINEQFF; cdr3_nt: TGTGCCAGCAGCTTGAGTCGGGGAATCAATGAGCAGTTCTTC
clone_size: .; v_call: TRBV24-1; j_call: TRBJ1-4; d_call: .; cdr3_aa: CATSENRNNEKLFF; cdr3_nt: TGTGCCACCAGTGAGAACAGAAATAATGAAAAACTGTTTTTT
clone_size: .; v_call: TRBV4-2; j_call: TRBJ2-1; d_call: TRBD2; cdr3_aa: CASSQVVGGVNEQFF; cdr3_nt: TGTGCCAGCAGCCAAGTAGTGGGGGGGGTAAATGAGCAGTTCTTC
clone_size: .; v_call: TRBV7-2; j_call: TRBJ2-5; d_call: .; cdr3_aa: CASSPFDSQETQYF; cdr3_nt: TGTGCCAGCAGCCCCTTTGACAGCCAGGAGACCCAGTACTTC
clone_size: once; v_call: TRBV6-6; j_call: TRBJ2-7; d_call: .; cdr3_aa: CASTGDRYEQYF; cdr3_nt: TGTGCCAGCACCGGAGACAGATACGAGCAGTACTTC
clone_size: .; v_call: TRBV28; j_call: TRBJ2-7; d_call: .; cdr3_aa: CASSGTRGTSSYEQYF; cdr3_nt: TGTGCCAGCAGTGGAACTAGAGGTACCTCCTCCTACGAGCAGTACTTC
clone_size: .; v_call: TRBV3-1/TRBV3-2; j_call: TRBJ1-3; d_call: .; cdr3_aa: CASSQAGAGNTIYF; cdr3_nt: TGTGCCAGCAGCCAAGCAGGGGCCGGAAACACCATATATTTT
clone_size: .; v_call: TRBV7-2; j_call: TRBJ1-5; d_call: TRBD1; cdr3_aa: CASRPTGGQPQHF; cdr3_nt: TGTGCCAGCAGGCCTACAGGGGGACAGCCCCAGCATTTT
clone_size: .; v_call: TRBV24-1; j_call: TRBJ2-5; d_call: .; cdr3_aa: CATSDPDAGQETQYF; cdr3_nt: TGTGCCACCAGTGACCCAGACGCAGGTCAAGAGACCCAGTACTTC
clone_size: .; v_call: TRBV24-1; j_call: TRBJ1-2; d_call: .; cdr3_aa: CATSDVDNYYGYTF; cdr3_nt: TGTGCCACCAGTGATGTGGACAACTACTATGGCTACACCTTC
clone_size: .; v_call: TRBV3-1/TRBV3-2; j_call: TRBJ1-5; d_call: TRBD1; cdr3_aa: CASSQSRGENQPQHF; cdr3_nt: TGTGCCAGCAGCCAAAGCAGGGGGGAGAATCAGCCCCAGCATTTT
clone_size: few; v_call: TRBV6-1; j_call: TRBJ2-7; d_call: .; cdr3_aa: CASSESHRGYEQYF; cdr3_nt: TGTGCCAGCAGTGAATCCCACCGGGGCTACGAGCAGTACTTC
clone_size: .; v_call: TRBV10-1; j_call: TRBJ2-3; d_call: TRBD1; cdr3_aa: CASSEGRGLFTQYF; cdr3_nt: TGCGCCAGCAGTGAGGGCAGGGGGCTGTTTACGCAGTATTTT
clone_size: .; v_call: TRBV7-3; j_call: TRBJ2-5; d_call: .; cdr3_aa: CASSSTGHQETQYF; cdr3_nt: TGTGCCAGCAGCTCCACAGGGCACCAAGAGACCCAGTACTTC
clone_size: .; v_call: TRBV18; j_call: TRBJ2-3; d_call: TRBD1; cdr3_aa: CASSPTGRVTDTQYF; cdr3_nt: TGTGCCAGCTCACCGACAGGGAGAGTTACAGATACGCAGTATTTT
clone_size: .; v_call: TRBV6-5; j_call: TRBJ2-7; d_call: .; cdr3_aa: CASSYTQGSREQYF; cdr3_nt: TGTGCCAGCAGTTACACGCAGGGGTCCCGCGAGCAGTACTTC
clone_size: .; v_call: TRBV3-1/TRBV3-2; j_call: TRBJ2-3; d_call: TRBD1; cdr3_aa: CASSHAQRQGGDTQYF; cdr3_nt: TGTGCCAGCAGCCACGCCCAGAGACAGGGGGGGGATACGCAGTATTTT
clone_size: .; v_call: TRBV6-5; j_call: TRBJ1-1; d_call: .; cdr3_aa: CASRYYDRNTEAFF; cdr3_nt: TGTGCCAGCAGATACTATGACAGGAACACTGAAGCTTTCTTT
clone_size: .; v_call: TRBV7-9; j_call: TRBJ1-4; d_call: TRBD1; cdr3_aa: CASSPGGSNEKLFF; cdr3_nt: TGTGCCAGCAGCCCAGGGGGCTCTAATGAAAAACTGTTTTTT
clone_size: once; v_call: TRBV30; j_call: TRBJ2-5; d_call: .; cdr3_aa: CAWSLRGETQYF; cdr3_nt: TGTGCCTGGAGTCTCAGGGGAGAGACCCAGTACTTC
clone_size: .; v_call: TRBV7-8; j_call: TRBJ1-5; d_call: TRBD1; cdr3_aa: CASSSPTGVGNQPQHF; cdr3_nt: TGTGCCAGCAGCTCCCCCACAGGGGTGGGCAATCAGCCCCAGCATTTT
clone_size: .; v_call: TRBV7-2; j_call: TRBJ2-1; d_call: .; cdr3_aa: CASSLAGTALLFF; cdr3_nt: TGTGCCAGCAGCTTAGCAGGGACTGCCCTTTTGTTCTTC
clone_size: .; v_call: TRBV21-1; j_call: TRBJ2-7; d_call: .; cdr3_aa: CASSRDRGDPYEQYF; cdr3_nt: TGTGCCAGCAGCCGGGACAGGGGGGACCCCTACGAGCAGTACTTC
clone_size: once; v_call: TRBV19; j_call: TRBJ1-3; d_call: TRBD1; cdr3_aa: CASSKTPDRGNTIYF; cdr3_nt: TGTGCCAGTAGTAAAACGCCGGACAGGGGAAACACCATATATTTT
clone_size: .; v_call: TRBV6-5; j_call: TRBJ2-7; d_call: .; cdr3_aa: CASASSAYEQYF; cdr3_nt: TGTGCCAGCGCTAGCTCCGCCTACGAGCAGTACTTC
clone_size: .; v_call: TRBV18; j_call: TRBJ2-3; d_call: TRBD2; cdr3_aa: CASSPLGLEGTDTQYF; cdr3_nt: TGTGCCAGCTCACCCCTGGGACTAGAAGGCACAGATACGCAGTATTTT
clone_size: .; v_call: TRBV11-2; j_call: TRBJ1-5; d_call: .; cdr3_aa: CASSLNQGNQPQHF; cdr3_nt: TGTGCCAGCAGCTTAAATCAGGGGAATCAGCCCCAGCATTTT
clone_size: .; v_call: TRBV4-2; j_call: TRBJ1-5; d_call: TRBD1; cdr3_aa: CASSREGQASNQPQHF; cdr3_nt: TGTGCCAGCAGCCGAGAGGGACAGGCTTCCAATCAGCCCCAGCATTTT
clone_size: .; v_call: TRBV7-2; j_call: TRBJ2-7; d_call: .; cdr3_aa: CASSKGLLTNEQYF; cdr3_nt: TGTGCCAGCAGCAAGGGACTGCTGACTAACGAGCAGTACTTC
clone_size: .; v_call: TRBV20-1; j_call: TRBJ2-2; d_call: .; cdr3_aa: CSASRAGMNTGELFF; cdr3_nt: TGCAGTGCTAGTAGGGCGGGGATGAACACCGGGGAGCTGTTTTTT
clone_size: .; v_call: TRBV2; j_call: TRBJ2-2; d_call: .; cdr3_aa: CASSLQPTGELFF; cdr3_nt: TGTGCCAGCAGCCTACAGCCCACCGGGGAGCTGTTTTTT
clone_size: once; v_call: TRBV10-3; j_call: TRBJ2-5; d_call: .; cdr3_aa: CAITGALQETQYF; cdr3_nt: TGTGCCATCACAGGGGCCCTCCAAGAGACCCAGTACTTC
clone_size: .; v_call: TRBV24-1; j_call: TRBJ1-2; d_call: TRBD1; cdr3_aa: CATSDTTGPYGYTF; cdr3_nt: TGTGCCACCAGTGATACGACAGGGCCCTATGGCTACACCTTC
clone_size: once; v_call: TRBV10-3; j_call: TRBJ1-1; d_call: .; cdr3_aa: CAISDHPRGGRGDTEAFF; cdr3_nt: TGTGCCATCAGTGATCATCCTCGCGGGGGAAGGGGGGACACTGAAGCTTTCTTT
clone_size: .; v_call: TRBV6-5; j_call: TRBJ2-7; d_call: .; cdr3_aa: CASSYSLGGRSEQYF; cdr3_nt: TGTGCCAGCAGTTACTCCCTGGGGGGTCGGTCCGAGCAGTACTTC
clone_size: .; v_call: TRBV5-6; j_call: TRBJ1-2; d_call: .; cdr3_aa: CASSYQAYGYTF; cdr3_nt: TGTGCCAGCAGCTACCAGGCCTATGGCTACACCTTC
clone_size: .; v_call: TRBV27; j_call: TRBJ1-5; d_call: TRBD1; cdr3_aa: CASRPGQGGQPQHF; cdr3_nt: TGTGCCAGCAGACCCGGACAGGGAGGGCAGCCCCAGCATTTT
clone_size: .; v_call: TRBV6-5; j_call: TRBJ1-2; d_call: .; cdr3_aa: CASSQGVGLVDGYTF; cdr3_nt: TGTGCCAGCAGCCAAGGCGTGGGGCTAGTAGATGGCTACACCTTC
clone_size: .; v_call: TRBV6-5; j_call: TRBJ1-1; d_call: TRBD1; cdr3_aa: CASTGTGGTEAFF; cdr3_nt: TGTGCCAGCACCGGGACAGGGGGCACTGAAGCTTTCTTT
clone_size: .; v_call: TRBV15; j_call: TRBJ2-1; d_call: TRBD1; cdr3_aa: CATSRGQGHEQFF; cdr3_nt: TGTGCCACCAGCAGAGGACAGGGCCATGAGCAGTTCTTC
clone_size: .; v_call: TRBV19; j_call: TRBJ1-2; d_call: TRBD1; cdr3_aa: CASKPGQGAYYGYTF; cdr3_nt: TGTGCCAGTAAACCGGGACAGGGGGCGTACTATGGCTACACCTTC
clone_size: .; v_call: TRBV6-6; j_call: TRBJ1-4; d_call: .; cdr3_aa: CASSYRQNNEKLFF; cdr3_nt: TGTGCCAGCAGTTACAGACAGAATAATGAAAAACTGTTTTTT
clone_size: .; v_call: TRBV7-2; j_call: TRBJ1-1; d_call: TRBD1; cdr3_aa: CASSVGTVNTEAFF; cdr3_nt: TGTGCCAGCAGCGTTGGGACAGTGAACACTGAAGCTTTCTTT